A single sample is the source of the 3 T cell receptor beta chains below, sequenced in a study of hypomethylating agent response in myelodysplastic syndrome. The data were produced by immunoSEQ multiplex PCR, yet TCRdb's version contains in-frame clones alone and is incomplete. The table has about 5,400 clones, more than 70% seen once. The starting material was bone marrow, obtained before or after starting hypomethylating agent treatment for myelodysplastic syndrome (not recorded which). The source is a human donor with myelodysplastic syndrome.

This chain connects TRBV5-6 to TRBJ2-7, with D tentatively TRBD1 or TRBD2 (5 bases each). Trimming left V 0 bases short and J 0 bases short, with 16 bases between. The CDR3 extends over 17 amino acids. Germline V gene lookup returns CDR1 SGHDT and CDR2 YYEEEE. The CDR3 DNA follows: TGTGCCAGCAGCTTGGATGGGTCGGGGCGCCCCTCCTACGAGCAGTACTTC. It encodes CASSLDGSGRPSYEQYF.

This clone appeared a single time. This sequence joins TRBV2 and TRBJ2-5, with D perhaps being TRBD1 or TRBD2 (7 bases each). The V end was cut by 2 bases, the J end by 3 bases, with 16 bases between. Per germline, CDR1 SNHLY and CDR2 FYNNEI. The CDR3 contains 16 residues. The chain's CDR3 is CASSESRGGTKETQYF. CDR3 DNA sequence: TGTGCCAGCAGTGAATCCAGGGGGGGGACTAAAGAGACCCAGTACTTC.

The V and J genes are TRBV6-5 and TRBJ2-1; tentatively, D is TRBD2 (6 bases). Per the germline V gene, CDR1 is MNHEY and CDR2 is SVGAGI. Trimming took 5 bases from V and 4 from J, leaving 9 bases between them. The CDR3 has 13 residues. Here the CDR3 DNA reads TGTGCCAGCAGTGACGGGACTTACAATGAGCAGTTCTTC. Its translation: CASSDGTYNEQFF.